This T cell receptor (beta chain) was observed in a study of response to subunit inactivated influenza vaccine. Germline V CDR1 and CDR2: SGHTS, YDEGEE. The CDR3 contains 14 residues. V was clipped by 1 base and J by 8 bases, with 15 bases between them. MiXCR, applied by TCRdb to the RT-PCR reads, yields one record per CDR3 protein. The table has 300,000 to 350,000 distinct CDR3 sequences, roughly 22% seen once. This rearrangement joins TRBV5-8 to TRBJ1-2; no definite D call. The material was PBMCs from blood, obtained less than 22 months after vaccination. This clonotype was sampled from a man in his fifties or sixties who received an inactivated influenza vaccine. The CDR3 protein is CASSLSALAIGYTF. In DNA, the CDR3 is TGTGCCAGCAGCTTGTCCGCGCTTGCTATCGGCTACACCTTC.